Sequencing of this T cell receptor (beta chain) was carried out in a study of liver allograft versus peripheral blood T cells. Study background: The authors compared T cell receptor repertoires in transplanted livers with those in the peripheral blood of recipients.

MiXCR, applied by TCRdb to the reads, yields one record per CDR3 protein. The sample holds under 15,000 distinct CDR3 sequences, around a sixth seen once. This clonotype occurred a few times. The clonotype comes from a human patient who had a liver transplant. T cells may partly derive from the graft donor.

The CDR3 DNA reads TGCAGTGCTAGGAGGAGCTCCTACGAGCAGTACTTC. Encoded protein: CSARRSSYEQYF. The chain has TRBV20-1 and TRBJ2-7, with D hard to call. Germline CDR1 is DFQATT and CDR2 is SNEGSKA (reference sequence). The V and J ends lost 3 bases and 0 bases respectively, with 6 bases between them. This CDR3 spans 12 amino acids.